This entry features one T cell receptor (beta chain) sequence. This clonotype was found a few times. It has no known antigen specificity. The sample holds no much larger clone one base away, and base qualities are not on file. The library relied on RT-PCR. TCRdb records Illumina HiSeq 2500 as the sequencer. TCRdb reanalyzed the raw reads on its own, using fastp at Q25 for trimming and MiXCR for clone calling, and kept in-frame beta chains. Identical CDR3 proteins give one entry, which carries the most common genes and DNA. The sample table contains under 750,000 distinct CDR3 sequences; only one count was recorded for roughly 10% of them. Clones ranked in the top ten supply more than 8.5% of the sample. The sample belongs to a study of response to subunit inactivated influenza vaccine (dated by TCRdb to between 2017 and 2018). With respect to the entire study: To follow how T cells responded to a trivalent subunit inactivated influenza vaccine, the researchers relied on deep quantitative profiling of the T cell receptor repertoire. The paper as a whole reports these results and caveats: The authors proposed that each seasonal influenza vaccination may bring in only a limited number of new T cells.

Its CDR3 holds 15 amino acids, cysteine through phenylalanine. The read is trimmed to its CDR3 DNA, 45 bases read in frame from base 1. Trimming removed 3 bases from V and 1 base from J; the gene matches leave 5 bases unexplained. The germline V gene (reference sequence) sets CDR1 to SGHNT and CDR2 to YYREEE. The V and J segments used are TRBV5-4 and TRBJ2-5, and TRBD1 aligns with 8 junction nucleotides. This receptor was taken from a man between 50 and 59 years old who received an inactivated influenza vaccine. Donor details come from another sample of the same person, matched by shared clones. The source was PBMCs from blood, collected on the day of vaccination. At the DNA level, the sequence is TGTGCCAGCAGCTCCCGGGACAGGTCCCAAGAGACCCAGTACTTC. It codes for CASSSRDRSQETQYF.